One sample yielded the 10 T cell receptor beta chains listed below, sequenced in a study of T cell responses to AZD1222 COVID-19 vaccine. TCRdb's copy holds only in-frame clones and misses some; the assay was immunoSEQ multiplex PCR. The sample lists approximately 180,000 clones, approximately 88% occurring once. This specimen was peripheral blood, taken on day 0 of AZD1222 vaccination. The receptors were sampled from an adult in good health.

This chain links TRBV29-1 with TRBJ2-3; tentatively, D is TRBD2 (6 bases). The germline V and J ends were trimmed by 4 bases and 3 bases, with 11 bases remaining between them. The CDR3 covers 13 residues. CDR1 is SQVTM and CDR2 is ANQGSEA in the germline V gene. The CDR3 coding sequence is TGCAGCGTTGTGCGCGGGAAAACAGATACGCAGTATTTT. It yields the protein CSVVRGKTDTQYF.

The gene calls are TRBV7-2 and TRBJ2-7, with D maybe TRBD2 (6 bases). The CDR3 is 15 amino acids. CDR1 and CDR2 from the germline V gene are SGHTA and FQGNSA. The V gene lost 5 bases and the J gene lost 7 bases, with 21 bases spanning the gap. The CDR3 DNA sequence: TGTGCCAGCAGCCCCACCGGGACGACTAGGAGGGAGCAGTACTTC. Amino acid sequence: CASSPTGTTRREQYF.

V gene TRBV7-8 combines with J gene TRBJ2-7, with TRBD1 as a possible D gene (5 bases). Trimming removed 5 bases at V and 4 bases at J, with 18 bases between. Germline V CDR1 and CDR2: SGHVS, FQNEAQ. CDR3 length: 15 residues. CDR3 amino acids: CASSPRQGAFYEQYV. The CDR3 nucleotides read TGTGCCAGCAGCCCCAGGCAGGGTGCCTTTTACGAGCAGTACGTC.

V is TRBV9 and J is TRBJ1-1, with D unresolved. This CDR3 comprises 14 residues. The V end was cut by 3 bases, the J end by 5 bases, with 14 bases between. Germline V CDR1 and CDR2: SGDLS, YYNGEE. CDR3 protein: CASSDAARDTEAFF. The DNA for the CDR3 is TGTGCCAGCAGCGACGCCGCCAGAGATACTGAAGCTTTCTTT.

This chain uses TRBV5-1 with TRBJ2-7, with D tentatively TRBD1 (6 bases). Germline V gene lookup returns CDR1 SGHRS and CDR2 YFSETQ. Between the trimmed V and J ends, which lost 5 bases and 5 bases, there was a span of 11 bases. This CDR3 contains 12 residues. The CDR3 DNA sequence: TGCGCCAGCAGACTGGACAGTAACGAGCAGTACTTC. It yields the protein CASRLDSNEQYF.

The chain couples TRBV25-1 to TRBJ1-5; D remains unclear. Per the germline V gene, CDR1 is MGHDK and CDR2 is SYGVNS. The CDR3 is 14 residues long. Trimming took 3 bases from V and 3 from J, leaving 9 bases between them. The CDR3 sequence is CASSEYRNNQPQHF. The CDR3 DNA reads TGTGCCAGCAGTGAGTACAGAAACAATCAGCCCCAGCATTTT.

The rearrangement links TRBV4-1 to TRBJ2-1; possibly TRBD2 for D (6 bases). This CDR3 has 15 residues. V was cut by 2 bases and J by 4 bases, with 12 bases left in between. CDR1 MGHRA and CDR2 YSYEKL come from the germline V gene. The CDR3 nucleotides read TGCGCCAGCAGCCAATCCCGGGAGATGTACAATGAGCAGTTCTTC. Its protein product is CASSQSREMYNEQFF.

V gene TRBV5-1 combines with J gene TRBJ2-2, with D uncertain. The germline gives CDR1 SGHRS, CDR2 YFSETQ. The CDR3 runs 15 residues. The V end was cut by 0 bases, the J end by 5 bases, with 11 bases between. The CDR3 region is CASSLDGFTTGELFF. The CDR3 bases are TGCGCCAGCAGCTTGGATGGGTTTACGACCGGGGAGCTGTTTTTT.

The CDR3 region is CASSPLAGELFF. DNA for the CDR3: TGTGCCAGCTCACCGCTTGCCGGGGAGCTGTTTTTT. V gene TRBV18 combines with J gene TRBJ2-2; no clear D. CDR1 is KGHSH and CDR2 is LQKENI in the germline V gene. This CDR3 has 12 residues. The ends were cut back, 3 bases at V and 6 bases at J, with 5 bases in the middle.

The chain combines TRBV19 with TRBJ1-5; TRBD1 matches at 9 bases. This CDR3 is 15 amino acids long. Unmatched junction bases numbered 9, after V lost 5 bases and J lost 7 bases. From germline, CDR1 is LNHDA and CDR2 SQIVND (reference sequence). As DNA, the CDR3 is TGTGCCAGTAGTCTCGGGACAGGGAGTAGCCAGCCCCAGCATTTT. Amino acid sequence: CASSLGTGSSQPQHF.